This paragraph covers one T cell receptor beta chain sequence. The data were taken from a study of blood T cell repertoires in COVID-19. In the authors' workflow: Estimation of nucleated cell counts relied on the amplification of reference gene primers. The method was immunoSEQ multiplex PCR; TCRdb's version includes in-frame clones alone and lacks a portion of them. V, J and clone size were drawn from that table, and D and trimming were deduced from the DNA. Among about 490,000 clones, 70% to 90% were seen once, and the ten largest hold under 4%. V was clipped by 5 bases and J by 3 bases, with 13 bases between them. CDR1 MDHEN and CDR2 SYDVKM come from the germline V gene. The CDR3 spans 14 residues.

This sequence joins TRBV28 and TRBJ1-1, with unresolved D. Sequenced sample: peripheral blood. The clonotype originates from a human donor in a cohort sampled during active COVID-19. Here the CDR3 DNA reads TGTGCCAGCAGTCCGCACGACGGGTACACTGAAGCTTTCTTT. This sequence encodes CASSPHDGYTEAFF.